This T cell receptor beta chain was observed in a study of beta chain features in type 1 diabetes. General study findings and limits: A closer apparent resemblance between naive, central memory and Treg TCRB repertoires was seen in patients than in healthy donors. Moderate yet significant TCRB CDR3 shortening was seen in Type 1 diabetes patients in all four CD4+ subsets.

Expressed TCRB transcripts were sequenced, since all the RNA that had been isolated was reverse transcribed. Produced via immunoSEQ multiplex PCR; TCRdb's table is partial and in-frame only. There are some 350,000 clones in the sample; 9.6% occur only once, and roughly 0.6% lies in the top ten. Worth noting for this clone: The target antigen is unknown.

The CDR3 is made up of 15 amino acids. This chain joins TRBV21-1 and TRBJ2-1; the tabulated D call, TRBD2, remains unverified against the DNA. TRBV21-1 is a pseudogene. The source of this sequence is a man in his thirties or forties with type 1 diabetes. The sequenced material came from central memory CD4+ T cells from blood. The CDR3 sequence: CASSKDRTPYNEQFF. Here the CDR3 DNA reads TGTGCCAGCAGCAAAGATCGCACTCCCTACAATGAGCAGTTCTTC.